The rows below give T cell receptor beta chains drawn from one sample of a study of CD8 T cells in Susac syndrome. TCRdb re-analysed the immunoSEQ multiplex PCR reads in MiXCR, keeping a single row per CDR3 protein. Altogether 110,000 or so distinct CDR3 sequences are present, 96% being singletons, with the ten largest covering 0.096%. Sample: CD4+ T cells from PBMCs. These receptors were obtained from a human donor in good health. The CDR3 runs from the conserved cysteine through the conserved F or W. A D gene is named only where the DNA matches it firmly. For some rows the clone size is stated as once, few or many, or as a class when expanded; others skip it.

cdr3_aa	cdr3_nt	j_call	clone_size	d_call	v_call
CASSRGTEQYF	TGTGCCAGCAGCCGGGGGACCGAGCAGTACTTC	TRBJ2-7	NA	NA	TRBV28
CASSYSNGKGQPQHF	TGTGCCAGCAGTTACTCGAACGGGAAAGGCCAGCCCCAGCATTTT	TRBJ1-5	NA	NA	TRBV6-6
CASSPPDRPAGGYTF	TGTGCCAGCAGCCCGCCGGACAGGCCCGCGGGGGGCTACACCTTC	TRBJ1-2	NA	TRBD1	TRBV14
CASSQVKRTGTGDEQYF	TGTGCCAGCAGCCAAGTCAAAAGGACCGGGACAGGGGACGAGCAGTACTTC	TRBJ2-7	NA	TRBD1	TRBV3-1
CASSYSSGYPYEQYF	TGTGCCAGCAGTTACTCGTCAGGGTACCCCTACGAGCAGTACTTC	TRBJ2-7	NA	NA	TRBV6-6
CAWSPKGANYEQYF	TGTGCCTGGAGTCCCAAAGGGGCGAACTACGAGCAGTACTTC	TRBJ2-7	NA	NA	TRBV30
CASSKSVGQSQETQYF	TGTGCCAGCAGCAAGTCCGTGGGACAGTCCCAAGAGACCCAGTACTTC	TRBJ2-5	NA	TRBD1	TRBV5-6
CASLTSGGYNERFF	TGTGCCTCCTTGACTAGCGGGGGGTACAATGAGCGTTTCTTC	TRBJ2-1	NA	TRBD2	TRBV30
CASSVLLREGRTGELFF	TGTGCCAGCAGCGTTCTCTTGAGGGAGGGCCGCACCGGGGAGCTGTTTTTT	TRBJ2-2	NA	NA	TRBV21-1
CSVEDRDRSYEQYF	TGCAGCGTTGAGGACCGGGACAGATCCTACGAGCAGTACTTC	TRBJ2-7	few	TRBD1	TRBV29-1
CASSPSSGRGYEQYF	TGTGCCAGCAGCCCCTCTAGCGGGAGAGGCTACGAGCAGTACTTC	TRBJ2-7	NA	TRBD2	TRBV7-9
CASSPKQETQYF	TGTGCCAGCTCACCAAAACAAGAGACCCAGTACTTC	TRBJ2-5	once	NA	TRBV18
CASSVTGGNQPQHF	TGTGCCAGCAGTGTGACAGGGGGTAATCAGCCCCAGCATTTT	TRBJ1-5	NA	TRBD1	TRBV12-3/TRBV12-4
CSARVRTGGDGYTF	TGCAGTGCTAGAGTCCGGACAGGGGGTGATGGCTACACCTTC	TRBJ1-2	NA	TRBD1	TRBV20-1
CSARAGVGGYEQYF	TGCAGTGCTAGAGCTGGGGTCGGGGGGTACGAGCAGTACTTC	TRBJ2-7	once	TRBD2	TRBV20-1
CAWSRLAGGLTGELFF	TGTGCCTGGAGTCGTCTAGCGGGGGGGCTCACCGGGGAGCTGTTTTTT	TRBJ2-2	NA	TRBD2	TRBV30
CASSRSNTEAFF	TGTGCCAGCAGCCGTTCGAACACTGAAGCTTTCTTT	TRBJ1-1	NA	NA	TRBV3-1
CSARDLAGGVKEQFF	TGCAGTGCTAGAGACCTAGCGGGAGGAGTCAAGGAGCAGTTCTTC	TRBJ2-1	NA	TRBD2	TRBV20-1
CASSLIPGDPYEQYF	TGTGCTAGCAGCTTAATTCCAGGGGATCCCTACGAGCAGTACTTC	TRBJ2-7	NA	NA	TRBV7-7
CASSPLSGRETQYF	TGTGCCAGCAGCCCCCTCAGCGGGAGAGAGACCCAGTACTTC	TRBJ2-5	NA	TRBD2	TRBV6-5
CASSHGSGAEAYNEQFF	TGTGCCAGCAGCCACGGGTCCGGGGCGGAGGCCTACAATGAGCAGTTCTTC	TRBJ2-1	NA	NA	TRBV7-2
CASSSTGTGIYEQYF	TGTGCCAGCAGTTCAACCGGGACAGGGATCTACGAGCAGTACTTC	TRBJ2-7	NA	TRBD1	TRBV28
CASSRPGEDTQYF	TGTGCCAGCAGTCGACCGGGGGAAGATACGCAGTATTTT	TRBJ2-3	NA	NA	TRBV25-1
CSASRDWNTEAFF	TGCAGCGCAAGCCGGGACTGGAACACTGAAGCTTTCTTT	TRBJ1-1	NA	NA	TRBV29-1
CASSLRQGDGYTF	TGTGCCAGCAGTTTACGACAGGGTGATGGCTACACCTTC	TRBJ1-2	NA	TRBD1	TRBV12-3/TRBV12-4
CASKGDEGTAGELFF	TGTGCTTCAAAGGGGGACGAGGGGACCGCCGGGGAGCTGTTTTTT	TRBJ2-2	NA	NA	TRBV2
CASSSRLAGGPYEQYF	TGTGCCAGCAGCTCCCGACTAGCGGGAGGGCCATACGAGCAGTACTTC	TRBJ2-7	NA	TRBD2	TRBV7-8
CASRLAGMEETQYF	TGTGCCAGCAGACTAGCGGGGATGGAAGAGACCCAGTACTTC	TRBJ2-5	NA	TRBD2	TRBV3-1